This T cell receptor (beta chain) was sequenced in a study of graft-versus-host responses after intestinal transplantation. At the level of the study: For approximately three years after anti-thymocyte globulin induction, all recipients took tacrolimus and steroids.

Notes on this clone: Its antigen is as yet unknown.

Study findings and constraints: Recipient marrow contained GvH clones, some of which appeared first in ileum or blood. Peak circulating GvH clone levels were associated with early post-transplant HvG declines.

Clones were sequenced by immunoSEQ multiplex PCR, and TCRdb holds only the in-frame ones, with some missing. The table has over 75,000 clones, 88% seen once. Unmatched junction bases numbered 9, after V lost 0 bases and J lost 9 bases. The CDR3 sequence is 16 residues long. Germline CDR1 and CDR2: MNHNY and SVGAGI (reference sequence). The rearrangement uses TRBV6-6 and TRBJ2-3; 10 positions match TRBD1. Sequencing was performed on unstimulated CD4+ T cells sorted from spleen or lymph node cells, taken before transplant. This TCR came from a human donor who was the organ donor for an intestinal transplant. The CDR3: CASSYSGQGNVKTQYF. CDR3 bases: TGTGCCAGCAGTTACTCGGGACAGGGGAATGTAAAGACGCAGTATTTT.